The T cell receptor (beta chain) under discussion was sequenced for a study of blood T cell repertoires in COVID-19. Study information: PBMCs, B-cell-depleted T cells, or T cells provided the cDNA or gDNA that made up the material.

Source study methods: The authors estimated nucleated cell counts from reference gene primer amplification. The data were produced by immunoSEQ multiplex PCR, yet TCRdb's version contains in-frame clones alone and is incomplete. D and trimming were read from the DNA, whereas the V and J calls and clone size are those reported in that table. Of approximately 230,000 clones listed, 88% are singletons. The V end was cut by 2 bases, the J end by 0 bases, with 17 bases between. The V gene's germline CDR1 is SGHRS and CDR2 YFSETQ. The length of the CDR3 is 17 residues. The sequencing input was peripheral blood. The chain has TRBV5-1 and TRBJ1-2; possible D gene TRBD1, 5 bases. This clonotype was obtained from an elderly man with acute or convalescent COVID-19. CDR3 in DNA: TGCGCCAGCAGCTTCTCTGGGAGGGACTCCTCTAACTATGGCTACACCTTC. This codes for CASSFSGRDSSNYGYTF.